The 8 T cell receptor beta chains below come from one sample, sequenced in a study of T cells in Graves' hyperthyroidism and ophthalmopathy. Amplification yielded TCR beta CDR3 regions, with RNA transcripts as the source. HTBI primers were used for first-round RT-PCR of the TCR CDR3. From the multiplex PCR reads, TCRdb called clonotypes with MiXCR, one entry per CDR3 protein. The sample has about 840,000 distinct CDR3 sequences, roughly 40% seen once. Input material: blood. The receptors shown here come from a man between 18 and 29 years old with Graves' hyperthyroidism.

This clonotype has a handful of counts. The genes are TRBV7-6 and TRBJ2-2; 7 bases line up with TRBD1. The CDR3 sequence is 14 residues long. Germline V CDR1 and CDR2: SGHVS, FNYEAQ. With V trimmed by 5 bases and J by 4 bases, 4 bases remained unmatched. In DNA, the CDR3 is TGTGCCAGCAGCCATGCAGGGGGCACCGGGGAGCTGTTTTTT. Translating gives CASSHAGGTGELFF.

Turning to this clonotype: This may be a read error: a much more frequent sequence differs by one nucleotide. DNA for the CDR3: TGTGCCGCCAGCAGCGTAGAGGGGAAGACTGAAGCTTTCTTT. Translated: CAASSVEGKTEAFF. V gene TRBV15 combines with J gene TRBJ1-1; possible D gene TRBD1, 5 bases. This CDR3 spans 14 amino acids. Germline CDR1 is LNHNV and CDR2 is YYDKDF (reference sequence).

The table lists this clonotype with many counts. The chain joins TRBV19 to TRBJ1-1; D gene uncertain. V was shortened by 5 bases and J by 5 bases, with 6 bases between the two germline ends. The CDR3 runs 11 residues. Germline V gene lookup returns CDR1 LNHDA and CDR2 SQIVND (reference sequence). CDR3 in DNA: TGTGCCAGTAGTGTGGCAACTGAAGCTTTCTTT. Its protein is CASSVATEAFF.

This clonotype came up many times. The genes are TRBV19 and TRBJ2-7; no clear D. Trimming removed 3 bases at V and 5 bases at J, with 8 bases between. Germline CDR1 LNHDA, CDR2 SQIVND (reference sequence). This CDR3 has 12 residues. CDR3 sequence: CASSMQDHEQYF. In nucleotides, the CDR3 is TGTGCCAGTAGTATGCAGGACCACGAGCAGTACTTC.

A note on this clonotype: One end of the junction fails to match germline, which may point to a read error. The chain uses TRBV4-1 and TRBJ2-7; D remains unclear. The CDR3 consists of 11 residues. CDR1 is MGHRA, CDR2 YSYEKL, per germline. The DNA of the CDR3 is TGCGCCAGCAGCCAAGAGGATGAGCAGTGCTTC. Residues: CASSQEDEQCF.

About this clonotype itself: A junction end diverges from the germline sequence, so it may reflect a read error. The chain joins TRBV9 to TRBJ1-1; a weak D match, TRBD1 (6 bases). The CDR3 totals 15 residues. Germline CDR1 is SGDLS and CDR2 is YYNGEE. The CDR3 spells CASSEGVTLNTKAFF. CDR3 coding DNA: TGTGCCAGCAGCGAGGGGGTGACACTGAACACTAAAGCTTTCTTT.

This clonotype was recorded many times. The gene calls are TRBV2 and TRBJ2-7; the D is unclear. The CDR3 is 11 residues long. V lost 5 bases and J lost 3, with 5 bases in between. CDR1 is SNHLY, CDR2 FYNNEI, per germline. The CDR3 is CASSWVYEQYF. CDR3 DNA sequence: TGTGCCAGCAGTTGGGTCTACGAGCAGTACTTC.

This clonotype was counted between two and nine times. The V gene is TRBV4-3, the J gene TRBJ1-6, with unresolved D. The length of the CDR3 is 14 residues. The V end lost 3 bases, the J end lost 4 bases, and 7 bases lay between the germline ends. In germline, CDR1 is LGHNA, CDR2 YSLEER. The DNA for the CDR3 is TGCGCCAGCAGCCAGGAGAATTATAATTCACCCCTCCACTTT. The encoded protein is CASSQENYNSPLHF.